Sequencing of this TCR beta chain was carried out in a study of blood T cell repertoires in COVID-19. Study-wide context: In each case, the material was cDNA or gDNA derived from T cells, B-cell-depleted T cells, or PBMCs.

Germline CDR1 and CDR2: LGHDT and YNNKEL (reference sequence). Trimming removed 3 bases at V and 7 bases at J, with 10 bases between. The CDR3 runs 13 residues. Assay used: immunoSEQ multiplex PCR; TCRdb lists only in-frame clones, some missing. The sample shows some 290,000 clones, more than 90% of them seen only once. The chain carries TRBV3-1 (or the pseudogene TRBV3-2) and TRBJ1-5, with D tentatively TRBD1 (5 bases). The material sequenced was PBMCs or T cells enriched from blood (not recorded which). This receptor was taken from a woman in her 30s who had been exposed to COVID-19. The CDR3 DNA reads TGTGCCAGCAGCCAGGGGGGGAGGCAGCCCCAGCATTTT. The encoded protein is CASSQGGRQPQHF.